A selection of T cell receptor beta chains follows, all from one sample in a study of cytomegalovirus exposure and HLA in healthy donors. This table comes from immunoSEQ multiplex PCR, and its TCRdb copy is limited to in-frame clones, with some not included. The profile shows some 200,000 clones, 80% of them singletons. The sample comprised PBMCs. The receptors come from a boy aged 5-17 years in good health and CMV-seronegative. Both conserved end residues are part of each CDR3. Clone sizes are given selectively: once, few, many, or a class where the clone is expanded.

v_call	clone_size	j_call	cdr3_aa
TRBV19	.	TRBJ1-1	CASSHETGGTEAFF
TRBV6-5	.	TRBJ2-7	CASSLAPGQPYEQYF
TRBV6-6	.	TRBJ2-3	CASGQREPVSADTQYF
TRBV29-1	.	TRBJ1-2	CSVARGQGGSNYGYTF
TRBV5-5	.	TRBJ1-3	CASSPLRSGNTIYF
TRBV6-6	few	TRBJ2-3	CASSRTGESSDTQYF
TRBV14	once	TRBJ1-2	CASSQDGQGNSGYTF
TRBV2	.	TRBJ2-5	CASTTRQGGAGVQETQYF
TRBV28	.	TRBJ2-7	CASSHGTAGWEQYF
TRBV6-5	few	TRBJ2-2	CASSEGQPGELFF
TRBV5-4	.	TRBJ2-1	CASSFQRGFQFF
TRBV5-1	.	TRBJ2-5	CASSLQQETQYF
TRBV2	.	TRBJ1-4	CASSTEGEKLFF
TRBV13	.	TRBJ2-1	CASSSGLAGVNEQFF
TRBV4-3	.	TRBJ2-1	CASSQLTSGSADEQFF
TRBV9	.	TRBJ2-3	CASSVELGGVGTDTQYF
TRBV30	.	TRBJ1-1	CAWNPELMNTEAFF
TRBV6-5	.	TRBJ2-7	CASSYSPRGGAYEQYF
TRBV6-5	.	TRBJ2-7	CASSPLGQGDKRYF
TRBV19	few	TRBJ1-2	CASSIDRVNGYTF
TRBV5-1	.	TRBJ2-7	CASSLDRAGGEQYF
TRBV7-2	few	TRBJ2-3	CASIPGRLTAGTTDTQYF
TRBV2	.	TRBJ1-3	CASSVQGSTGNTIYF